The 32 T cell receptor beta chains below were found in one sample sequenced in a study of shared clonotypes between healthy human individuals. Sequencing used immunoSEQ multiplex PCR; TCRdb keeps in-frame clones, though not all of them. Seen here are 650,000 to 800,000 clones, around 70% observed once, and the top ten hold around 1.7%. Specimen: memory CD4+ T cells sorted from blood. Subset of the sample: CD45RA-negative fraction. Receptors were obtained from a woman in her 30s in good health.

This chain links TRBV6-1 with TRBJ1-1; D might be TRBD1 (5 bases). CDR1 is MNHNS, CDR2 SASEGT, per germline. This CDR3 has 14 amino acids. Trimming shortened V by 6 bases and J by 0 bases, and 11 bases separated the two germline ends. CDR3 sequence (DNA): TGTGCCAGCAGACCAGGGTACATGAACACTGAAGCTTTCTTT. This gives the protein CASRPGYMNTEAFF.

CDR3 coding DNA: TGTGCCACCGCGACCCGATCAGTCGTGGATACGCAGTATTTT. Its protein is CATATRSVVDTQYF. V gene TRBV6-1 combines with J gene TRBJ2-3; D not resolved. Trimming removed 10 bases at V and 6 bases at J, with 20 bases between. The CDR3 contains 14 residues. The V gene's germline CDR1 is MNHNS and CDR2 SASEGT.

Only one count was recorded for this clone. J is TRBJ2-2 and V is TRBV7-7; 9 bases map to TRBD1. The V gene's germline CDR1 is SSHAT and CDR2 FNYEAQ (reference sequence). J gave up 5 bases and V 4 bases, and 5 bases lay outside the gene matches. CDR3 length equals 15 residues. The DNA for the CDR3 is TGTGCCAGCAGCTCACCCGGGACAGGGACCGGGGAGCTGTTTTTT. Its protein is CASSSPGTGTGELFF.

The J gene is TRBJ2-2, the V gene TRBV19, with TRBD2 matching over 13 bases. Germline V gene lookup returns CDR1 LNHDA and CDR2 SQIVND (reference sequence). Trimming removed 4 bases from V and 9 bases from J; junction bases left unmatched: 8. The CDR3 consists of 16 residues. The CDR3 nucleotides are TGTGCCAGTAGTAGACCAGGACTAGCGGGAGTCCGGGAGCTGTTTTTT. Protein product: CASSRPGLAGVRELFF. Full variable domain (rest looked up from reference TRBV19 and TRBJ2-2): DGGITQSPKYLFRKEGQNVTLSCEQNLNHDAMYWYRQDPGQGLRLIYYSQIVNDFQKGDIAEGYSVSREKKESFPLTVTSAQKNPTAFYLCASSRPGLAGVRELFFGEGSRLTVL.

Notes on this clone: At the DNA level, this CDR3 is encoded by other sequences in the same sample as well. This sequence joins TRBV5-1 and TRBJ2-5; D uncertain. Trimming stripped 0 bases from V and 5 bases from J, with 8 bases between. CDR3 length: 13 residues. CDR1 and CDR2 (germline): SGHRS, YFSETQ. In DNA, the CDR3 is TGCGCCAGCAGCTTGGCGGGTAGGGAGACCCAGTACTTC. Amino acids: CASSLAGRETQYF.

V is TRBV6-5 and J is TRBJ2-3, with D possibly matching TRBD2 (6 bases). V gave up 6 bases and J gave up 0 bases, with 7 bases separating them. CDR3 length: 13 residues. Germline lookup yields CDR1 MNHEY and CDR2 SVGAGI. The CDR3 DNA sequence: TGTGCCAGCAGGGAGGGTAGCACAGATACGCAGTATTTT. The encoded protein is CASREGSTDTQYF.

J is TRBJ2-7 and V is TRBV11-2; 7 bases match TRBD1. Germline V CDR1 and CDR2: SGHAT, FQNNGV. This CDR3 spans 13 amino acids. V lost 6 bases, J lost 6 bases, and 8 bases stayed unmatched. Here the CDR3 reads CASRFTGAREQYF. The CDR3 DNA reads TGTGCCAGCAGATTCACAGGGGCGCGCGAGCAGTACTTC.

The chain links TRBV5-1 to TRBJ1-2, with D possibly being TRBD1 (5 bases). V lost 4 bases to trimming and J lost 2 bases, with 18 bases between them. The germline V gene has CDR1 SGHRS and CDR2 YFSETQ. The CDR3 has 16 residues. This CDR3 reads CASSPAWVEGNYGYTF. The CDR3 DNA reads TGCGCCAGCAGCCCCGCGTGGGTGGAGGGGAACTATGGCTACACCTTC.

The CDR3 DNA follows: TGCAGCGTCGTACCGGGAAACTTAGCCAAAAACATTCAGTACTTC. This translates into CSVVPGNLAKNIQYF. This chain connects TRBV29-1 to TRBJ2-4, with D maybe TRBD2 (5 bases). Germline V gene data show CDR1 as SQVTM and CDR2 as ANQGSEA. The CDR3 spans 15 residues. V lost 6 bases and J lost 0, with 15 bases in between.

The rearrangement links TRBV20-1 to TRBJ2-3; no firm D call. This CDR3 region has 10 residues. The V and J ends lost 6 bases and 3 bases respectively, with 4 bases between them. Germline V gene lookup returns CDR1 DFQATT and CDR2 SNEGSKA (reference sequence). The CDR3 region has the DNA TGCAGTGCAACGACAGATACGCAGTATTTT. Amino acids: CSATTDTQYF.

The chain links TRBV5-1 to TRBJ2-1; 13 nucleotides line up with TRBD2. There are 16 residues in the CDR3. Germline values: CDR1 SGHRS, CDR2 YFSETQ. The V and J ends lost 7 bases and 6 bases, in that order; junction bases with no gene match: 10. CDR3 DNA sequence: TGCGCCAGCGGCCGACTAGCGGGAGGCCAGTTCAATGAGCAGTTCTTC. Amino acids: CASGRLAGGQFNEQFF.

This clone was seen more than once but under ten times. This chain uses TRBV13 with TRBJ1-1; D perhaps matches TRBD1 (5 bases). The CDR3 is 14 residues long. Germline V gene data show CDR1 as PRHDT and CDR2 as FYEKMQ (reference sequence). V lost 4 bases and J lost 4, with 13 bases in between. In nucleotides, the CDR3 is TGTGCCAGCAGCTCTAACGGGGGTCTCACTGAAGCTTTCTTT. As protein: CASSSNGGLTEAFF.

The chain employs TRBV28 and TRBJ2-3, with D perhaps matching TRBD1 (5 bases). The ends were cut back, 3 bases at V and 2 bases at J, with 12 bases in the middle. CDR1 MDHEN and CDR2 SYDVKM come from the germline V gene. This CDR3 has 15 amino acids. The CDR3 spells CASSLGQALTDTQYF. In nucleotides, the CDR3 is TGTGCCAGCAGTTTGGGGCAGGCTCTCACAGATACGCAGTATTTT.

V gene TRBV4-2 combines with J gene TRBJ2-5, with D maybe TRBD2 (6 bases). This CDR3 has 13 amino acids. Germline V CDR1 and CDR2: LGHNA, YNFKEQ. Between the trimmed V and J ends, which lost 4 bases and 11 bases, there was a span of 17 bases. DNA of the CDR3: TGTGCCAGCAGCCCTGGGACTGCTAAGGAGCAGTACTTC. Amino acids: CASSPGTAKEQYF.

The chain links TRBV11-2 to TRBJ1-2; no clear D gene. Trimming cost V 6 bases and J 7 bases, with 15 bases left between them. CDR3 length: 13 residues. Germline V gives CDR1 SGHAT, CDR2 FQNNGV. CDR3 sequence (DNA): TGTGCCAGCAGTCTCGACGGGCGGGCTGGCTACACCTTC. Its protein product is CASSLDGRAGYTF.

This sequence joins TRBV7-2 and TRBJ2-4; a possible D gene is TRBD1 (6 bases). Trimming pared 4 bases from V and 6 bases from J, leaving 10 bases between. CDR1 is SGHTA and CDR2 is FQGNSA in the germline V gene. This CDR3 spans 13 amino acids. This CDR3 reads CASSSDRINIQYF. DNA of the CDR3: TGTGCCAGCAGCTCCGACAGGATAAACATTCAGTACTTC.

This chain connects TRBV29-1 to TRBJ2-3; D not certain. Germline-derived CDR1 and CDR2 are SQVTM and ANQGSEA. Between the trimmed V and J ends, which lost 5 bases and 0 bases, there was a span of 12 bases. The CDR3 has 14 residues. CDR3 region: CSVPSADSTDTQYF. In nucleotides, the CDR3 is TGCAGCGTTCCATCTGCGGATAGCACAGATACGCAGTATTTT.

This clone was observed a few times. The chain couples TRBV7-2 to TRBJ2-1; 7 nucleotides line up with TRBD2. The CDR3 is 14 amino acids. The J segment lost 7 bases and the V segment lost 4 bases, leaving 7 bases of the junction unmatched. The germline CDR1 and CDR2 sequences are SGHTA and FQGNSA. The CDR3: CASSSRTSSNEQFF. The CDR3 nucleotides are TGTGCCAGCAGCTCCCGGACTAGTTCAAATGAGCAGTTCTTC.

This chain uses TRBV6-6 with TRBJ1-1; a weak D match, TRBD1 (6 bases). The CDR3 consists of 12 residues. Germline V CDR1 and CDR2: MNHNY, SVGAGI (reference sequence). Trimming took 5 bases from V and 7 from J, leaving 11 bases between them. The CDR3 region is CASSQGMGEAFF. The CDR3 DNA reads as TGTGCCAGCAGTCAGGGGATGGGTGAAGCTTTCTTT.

The chain recombines TRBV6-6 with TRBJ1-2; perhaps TRBD1 as D (6 bases). This CDR3 region has 14 residues. The V and J ends lost 6 bases and 4 bases respectively, with 15 bases between them. Germline CDR1 reads MNHNY; CDR2 reads SVGAGI (reference sequence). CDR3 amino acids: CASSPDRPSYGYTF. In DNA form, the CDR3 reads TGTGCCAGCAGCCCTGACAGGCCTAGCTATGGCTACACCTTC.

CDR3 bases: TGTGCCAGCAGTGCCAGACAGGGATTCGCTGTCTACGAGCAGTACTTC. It yields the protein CASSARQGFAVYEQYF. The chain couples TRBV27 to TRBJ2-7; TRBD1 matches at 7 bases. This CDR3 is 16 amino acids long. Germline CDR1 and CDR2: MNHEY and SMNVEV (reference sequence). With V trimmed by 5 bases and J by 3 bases, 13 bases remained unmatched.

J is TRBJ2-1 and V is TRBV6-5; the D gene is possibly TRBD1 (5 bases). Germline V gene lookup returns CDR1 MNHEY and CDR2 SVGAGI. With 8 bases removed from V and 3 bases from J, the gap between germline ends came to 14 bases. This CDR3 spans 14 amino acids. CDR3 coding DNA: TGTGCCAGCGGCCGACCAGGGAACTACAATGAGCAGTTCTTC. The encoded protein is CASGRPGNYNEQFF.

J is TRBJ1-3 and V is TRBV18; D is unclear. V was trimmed by 4 bases and J by 0 bases, leaving 10 bases between them. In germline, CDR1 is KGHSH, CDR2 LQKENI. The CDR3 has 15 residues. CDR3 bases: TGTGCCAGCTCACGGACCGAAAACTCTGGAAACACCATATATTTT. Translation: CASSRTENSGNTIYF.

The chain combines TRBV5-1 with TRBJ2-1; 8 positions agree with TRBD1. The CDR3 spans 14 residues. V lost 3 bases and J lost 8; bases outside the gene matches: 7. The germline V gene has CDR1 SGHRS and CDR2 YFSETQ. The CDR3 sequence is CASSYYTDRDEQFF. CDR3 sequence (DNA): TGCGCCAGCAGCTACTATACGGACAGGGATGAGCAGTTCTTC.

This clone has more than one count but fewer than ten. V is TRBV19 and J is TRBJ1-4, with TRBD1 matching over 7 bases. Germline CDR1 LNHDA, CDR2 SQIVND (reference sequence). The CDR3 runs 16 residues. The trim removed 6 bases at V and 6 bases at J, leaving 13 bases unmatched. This CDR3 is CASSYRTGNMDEKLFF. For the CDR3, the DNA is TGTGCCAGTAGCTACCGGACAGGCAACATGGATGAAAAACTGTTTTTT.

V usage is TRBV6-1 and J usage is TRBJ2-5, with TRBD2 matching 9 bases. Trimming took 4 bases from V and 6 from J; bases not matched to a gene: 12. This CDR3 has 16 residues. The germline gives CDR1 MNHNS, CDR2 SASEGT. The CDR3 is CASSGPWDSGSKTQYF. CDR3 DNA: TGTGCCAGCAGTGGACCCTGGGATAGCGGGAGCAAGACCCAGTACTTC.

Details on this clone: Other DNA sequences in the sample encode the same CDR3. This chain connects TRBV4-1 to TRBJ2-2; 10 bases line up with TRBD1. CDR3 length equals 16 residues. Germline V lookup: CDR1 MGHRA, CDR2 YSYEKL. The trim removed 2 bases at V and 3 bases at J, leaving 3 bases unmatched. In DNA form, the CDR3 reads TGCGCCAGCAGCCAACCCGGGACAGGGGACACCGGGGAGCTGTTTTTT. It codes for CASSQPGTGDTGELFF.

The V and J genes are TRBV5-4 and TRBJ2-4; D gene uncertain. CDR3 length: 16 amino acids. Between the trimmed V and J ends, which lost 0 bases and 7 bases, there was a span of 17 bases. Germline CDR1 and CDR2: SGHNT and YYREEE (reference sequence). The CDR3 protein is CASSLEPTPQRNIQYF. The CDR3, as DNA: TGTGCCAGCAGCTTGGAACCGACTCCCCAGAGGAACATTCAGTACTTC.

V and J are TRBV21-1 and TRBJ1-1; the D call TRBD1 from the table was never checked on the DNA. TRBV21-1 represents a pseudogene. The CDR3 contains 15 residues. CDR3 coding DNA: TGTGCCAGCGGACCGGGACAGGGGGCGGACACTGAAGCTTTCTTT. It yields the protein CASGPGQGADTEAFF.

The V and J genes are TRBV19 and TRBJ1-3; 9 bases fit TRBD1. The CDR3 covers 14 residues. CDR1 and CDR2 from the germline V gene are LNHDA and SQIVND (reference sequence). Trimming took 5 bases from V and 8 from J; bases not matched to a gene: 7. Written as DNA, the CDR3 is TGTGCCAGTAGTGTGACAGGGGGTTCGGACACCATATATTTT. Translating it yields CASSVTGGSDTIYF. The variable domain in full, with the rest retrieved from reference TRBV19 and TRBJ1-3, is DGGITQSPKYLFRKEGQNVTLSCEQNLNHDAMYWYRQDPGQGLRLIYYSQIVNDFQKGDIAEGYSVSREKKESFPLTVTSAQKNPTAFYLCASSVTGGSDTIYFGEGSWLTVV.

The chain uses TRBV11-2 and TRBJ2-1, with D possibly matching TRBD1 (6 bases). V gave up 5 bases and J gave up 1 base, with 12 bases separating them. CDR3 length: 15 amino acids. Per germline, CDR1 SGHAT and CDR2 FQNNGV. Written as DNA, the CDR3 is TGTGCCAGCAGCGGACAGACAAATTCCTACAATGAGCAGTTCTTC. This codes for CASSGQTNSYNEQFF.

This clone has more than one count but fewer than ten. The rearrangement links TRBV5-8 to TRBJ1-5; TRBD1 might be the D (6 bases). This CDR3 is built from 17 residues. V was shortened by 6 bases and J by 0 bases, with 19 bases between the two germline ends. Germline CDR1 SGHTS, CDR2 YDEGEE. The CDR3 DNA sequence: TGTGCCAGCAACCTCTGGTCAGGGGACCTTAGCAATCAGCCCCAGCATTTT. It codes for CASNLWSGDLSNQPQHF.